Sequencing of this TCR beta chain was carried out in a study of tumor-infiltrating lymphocytes in primary liver carcinoma. Turning to the study itself: Patients were men and women aged 30 to 69 years. All lesions had stage T1-T3 N0M0 and 4.2 to 10 cm widths.

Study results and limitations: Tumor-adjacent and tumor-blood pairs overlapped less than tumor region pairs did.

Germline lookup yields CDR1 SGHVS and CDR2 FQNEAQ. CDR3 size: 16 residues. Regarding this clonotype: As yet, its antigen is unknown. One junction end disagrees with the germline gene, perhaps due to a read error.

Without any cell sorting, about 19-32 mg of bulk tissue yielded co-extracted RNA and DNA. The cohort consisted of patients whose primary liver carcinoma was surgically resected. cDNA specific to TCR beta was made from roughly 500 ng of total RNA, with a constant-region primer employed for priming. Libraries for TCR beta were built through three nested multiplex PCR rounds, which together made up a slightly modified ARM-PCR procedure. Rounds one and two of PCR, each of 10 cycles, were primed with TRBV1-TRBV30 forward primers and a C-beta reverse primer. TCRdb recomputed calls from the multiplex PCR reads with MiXCR, one row per CDR3 protein. The profile shows 100,000 or so distinct CDR3 sequences, around 66% of them singletons.

The receptor comes from a woman in her sixties with primary liver carcinoma and hepatitis B virus infection. This chain uses TRBV7-8 with TRBJ2-1, with 12 bases lining up with TRBD2. Sample: liver tumor tissue from sampling region 2. Stated subset: tumor region T2, inferior pole. The CDR3 is CAISSNASGRVNEQFF. The CDR3 bases are TGTGCCATCAGCTCCAACGCTAGCGGGAGGGTGAATGAGCAGTTCTTC.